This T cell receptor (beta chain) was identified in a study of human CD8 memory T cell subsets. About this clonotype itself: Its antigen is not known.

Stem-like memory CD8+ T cells (TSTEM) were CCR7+ PD-1- TIGIT-. Enriched by negative magnetic separation, total CD8+ T cells were obtained. Study results and limitations: Stem-like memory T cell repertoires seemed more diverse than precursor exhausted ones by Chao1 estimates. This study sequenced only the T cell receptor beta chains and no others.

The CDR3 covers 16 residues. Germline-derived CDR1 and CDR2 are LGHDT and YNNKEL (reference sequence). UMI-labeled 5' RACE yielded the TCR beta libraries. From its re-call of the 5' RACE reads, TCRdb lists each CDR3 protein once, without DNA. The clone table shows about 17,000 distinct CDR3 sequences, with the ten largest holding approximately 5.5%. V and J are TRBV3-1 and TRBJ2-2; the D gene TCRdb calls, TRBD2, cannot be checked with no DNA. The material sequenced was CD8+ stem-like memory T cells (TSCM and TCM) sorted from PBMCs. As for subset: stem-like memory CD8 T cells (TSTEM), CCR7+ PD-1- TIGIT-. The origin of this receptor is a human donor in good health. The CDR3 loop reads CASSQLRLDPTGELFF.